This T cell receptor beta chain stems from a study of CD8 T cells in Susac syndrome. CDR1 is SGHNT and CDR2 is YYREEE in the germline V gene (reference sequence). The CDR3 length is 18 residues. V lost 6 bases, J lost 5 bases, and 19 bases stayed unmatched. Reverse transcription of roughly 0.45 to 1 ug RNA was performed with random hexamers. TCRdb independently ran MiXCR on the immunoSEQ multiplex PCR reads; one entry per CDR3 protein. The sample carries a few hundred thousand distinct CDR3 sequences, over 75% recorded once. The chain couples TRBV5-4 to TRBJ2-1; 8 nucleotides line up with TRBD1. Source material: CD8+ T cells from PBMCs. This receptor was identified in a human donor with multiple sclerosis. The CDR3 sequence: CASISSGTGRVFDNEQFF. CDR3 nucleotides: TGTGCCAGCATCTCCTCTGGGACAGGTAGGGTTTTCGACAATGAGCAGTTCTTC.